A selection of T cell receptor beta chains follows, all from one sample in a study of beta chain features in type 1 diabetes. The protocol was immunoSEQ multiplex PCR, while the TCRdb copy is restricted to in-frame clones and leaves out a portion. The repertoire has 350,000 to 400,000 clones, roughly 15% of them found once; the top ten carry under 0.02%. The sequenced sample consisted of naive CD4+ T cells from blood. These receptors were obtained from a woman between 18 and 30 years old in good health. Both conserved end residues are part of each CDR3. Fields, in order: D gene, clone size, V gene, J gene, CDR3 length, CDR3 protein, CDR3 DNA. The D gene is left open where the match is weak. The size of a clone is reported for some rows only, either as once, few or many, or as a class for expanded clones.

>NA|few|TRBV7-2|TRBJ2-1|14
CASRGDPPRGEQFF
TGTGCCAGCAGAGGGGATCCCCCTAGGGGGGAGCAGTTCTTC
>NA|NA|TRBV12-5|TRBJ1-2|15
CASGLAGRFRDGYTF
TGTGCTAGTGGGCTCGCAGGGCGATTCCGGGATGGCTACACCTTC
>TRBD2|once|TRBV9|TRBJ2-1|16
CASSPIAGSTYNEQFF
TGTGCCAGCAGCCCAATAGCGGGAAGCACCTACAATGAGCAGTTCTTC
>NA|once|TRBV5-1|TRBJ1-2|16
CASSPMDSPVDYGYTF
TGCGCCAGCAGCCCTATGGACAGTCCGGTAGACTATGGCTACACCTTC
>NA|few|TRBV2|TRBJ1-4|13
CASSQARWEKLFF
TGTGCCAGCTCTCAGGCACGTTGGGAAAAACTGTTTTTT
>NA|NA|TRBV30|TRBJ1-1|13
CAWSVSLGREAFF
TGTGCCTGGAGTGTAAGTTTGGGGCGTGAAGCTTTCTTT
>NA|NA|TRBV20-1|TRBJ2-1|11
CLFVQGNEQFF
TGCCTCTTCGTACAGGGCAATGAGCAGTTCTTC
>TRBD1|few|TRBV25-1|TRBJ1-2|13
CASRGQTNYGYTF
TGTGCCAGCAGGGGACAGACTAACTATGGCTACACCTTC
>NA|NA|TRBV28|TRBJ1-5|15
CASRADRHSNQPQHF
TGTGCCAGCAGAGCAGACAGGCACAGCAATCAGCCCCAGCATTTT
>NA|NA|TRBV4-1|TRBJ1-5|16
CASSQDREVARQPQHF
TGCGCCAGCAGCCAAGATAGAGAGGTGGCTCGTCAGCCCCAGCATTTT
>NA|NA|TRBV28|TRBJ2-5|14
CAVEGQISQETQYF
TGTGCCGTCGAAGGACAGATTTCTCAAGAGACCCAGTACTTC
>NA|NA|TRBV7-9|TRBJ2-1|14
CASSPDTHYNEQFF
TGTGCCAGCAGCCCTGACACTCACTACAATGAGCAGTTCTTC
>NA|NA|TRBV29-1|TRBJ2-2|13
CSVVLDSNGELFF
TGCAGCGTTGTGTTGGACAGCAACGGGGAGCTGTTTTTT
>NA|few|TRBV30|TRBJ2-3|13
CAWSTGNSDTQYF
TGTGCCTGGAGCACGGGGAACTCAGATACGCAGTATTTT
>NA|few|TRBV28|TRBJ2-5|14
CASSVSPGQETQYF
TGTGCCAGCAGTGTATCCCCGGGCCAAGAGACCCAGTACTTC
>NA|few|TRBV7-9|TRBJ2-2|14
CASSLKLNTGELFF
TGTGCCAGCAGCTTAAAGCTTAACACCGGGGAGCTGTTTTTT
>TRBD2|NA|TRBV2|TRBJ2-2|16
CASKAAGTANTGELFF
TGTGCCAGCAAGGCAGCGGGAACGGCGAACACCGGGGAGCTGTTTTTT
>NA|few|TRBV30|TRBJ2-7|15
CAWSPTRGAAYEQYF
TGTGCCTGGAGTCCCACCCGAGGAGCGGCCTACGAGCAGTACTTC
>NA|few|TRBV7-9|TRBJ2-1|15
CASSLGTTDNNEQFF
TGTGCCAGCAGCTTAGGGACTACCGATAACAATGAGCAGTTCTTC